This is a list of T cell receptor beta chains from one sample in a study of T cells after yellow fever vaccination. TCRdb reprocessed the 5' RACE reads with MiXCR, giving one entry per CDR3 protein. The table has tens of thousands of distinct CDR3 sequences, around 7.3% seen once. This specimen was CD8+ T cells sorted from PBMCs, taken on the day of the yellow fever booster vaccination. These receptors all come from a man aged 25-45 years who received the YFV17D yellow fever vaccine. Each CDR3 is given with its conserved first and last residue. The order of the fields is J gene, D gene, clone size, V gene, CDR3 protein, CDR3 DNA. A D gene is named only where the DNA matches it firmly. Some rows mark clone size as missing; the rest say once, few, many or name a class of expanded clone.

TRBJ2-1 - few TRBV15 CATSRELTVIGQNEQFF TGTGCCACCAGCAGAGAATTGACAGTTATAGGACAGAATGAGCAGTTCTTC
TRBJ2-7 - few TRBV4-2 CASSPEEGLGEQYF TGTGCCAGCAGTCCTGAGGAGGGCCTCGGCGAGCAGTACTTC
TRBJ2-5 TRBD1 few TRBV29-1 CSVPPGQGAEETQYF TGCAGCGTTCCACCAGGACAGGGGGCGGAGGAGACCCAGTACTTC
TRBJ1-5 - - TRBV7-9 CASSLGYQPQHF TGTGCCAGCAGCTTAGGGTATCAGCCCCAGCATTTT
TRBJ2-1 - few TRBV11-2 CASTPTASSYNEQFF TGTGCCAGCACCCCTACCGCCAGCTCCTACAATGAGCAGTTCTTC
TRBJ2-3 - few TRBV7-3 CASTRTADHTDTQYF TGTGCCAGCACCCGTACGGCGGACCACACAGATACGCAGTATTTT
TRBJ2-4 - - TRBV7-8 CASSLEGGMDIQYF TGTGCCAGCAGCCTCGAGGGGGGGATGGACATTCAGTACTTC
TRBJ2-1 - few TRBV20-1 CSAREILSIPNEQFF TGCAGTGCTAGAGAGATACTCTCCATTCCCAATGAGCAGTTCTTC
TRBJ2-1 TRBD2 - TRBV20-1 CSASTSGRNEQFF TGCAGTGCCTCGACTAGCGGGAGAAATGAGCAGTTCTTC
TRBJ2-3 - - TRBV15 CATSSGTDTQYF TGTGCCACCAGCAGTGGGACAGATACGCAGTATTTT
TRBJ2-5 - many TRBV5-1 CASSLVWERSNQETQYF TGCGCCAGCAGCTTGGTTTGGGAGAGGAGCAATCAAGAGACCCAGTACTTC
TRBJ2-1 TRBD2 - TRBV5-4 CASSFSSGKYNEQFF TGTGCCAGCAGCTTTAGTAGCGGGAAATACAATGAGCAGTTCTTC
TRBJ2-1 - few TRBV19 CASSIRGGLNEQFF TGTGCCAGTAGTATAAGAGGGGGACTCAATGAGCAGTTCTTC
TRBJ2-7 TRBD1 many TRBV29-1 CSVEVGQGLIEQYF TGCAGCGTTGAAGTTGGACAGGGGTTGATCGAGCAGTACTTC
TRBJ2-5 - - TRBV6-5 CASSYGQGLETQYF TGTGCCAGCAGTTACGGGCAGGGGTTAGAGACCCAGTACTTC
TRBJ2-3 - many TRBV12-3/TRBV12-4 CASSSGLDTQYF TGTGCCAGCAGCTCCGGTTTAGATACGCAGTATTTT
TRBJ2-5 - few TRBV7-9 CASRVVGETQYF TGTGCCAGCAGGGTGGTAGGAGAGACCCAGTACTTC
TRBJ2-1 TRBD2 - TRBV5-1 CASSLEGTSVYNEQFF TGCGCCAGCAGCTTGGAGGGGACTAGCGTTTACAATGAGCAGTTCTTC
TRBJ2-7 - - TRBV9 CASSTREYEQYF TGTGCCAGCAGTACAAGGGAATACGAGCAGTACTTC
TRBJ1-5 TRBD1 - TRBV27 CASKRQGAYQPQHF TGTGCCAGCAAAAGACAGGGTGCTTATCAGCCCCAGCATTTT
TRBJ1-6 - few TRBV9 CASSVQTDDNSPLHF TGTGCCAGCAGCGTCCAAACAGACGATAATTCACCCCTCCACTTT
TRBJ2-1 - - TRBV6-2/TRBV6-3 CASSSGGPAVNEQFF TGTGCCAGCAGTTCCGGAGGGCCAGCCGTGAATGAGCAGTTCTTC
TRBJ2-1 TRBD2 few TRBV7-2 CASNHLAGSYNEQFF TGTGCCAGCAACCACCTAGCGGGGTCATACAATGAGCAGTTCTTC
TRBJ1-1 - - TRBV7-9 CASSLGREGAFF TGTGCCAGCAGCTTAGGGCGAGAAGGGGCTTTCTTT
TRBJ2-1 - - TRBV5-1 CASSLGLAFEQFF TGCGCCAGCAGCTTGGGGCTAGCGTTTGAGCAGTTCTTC
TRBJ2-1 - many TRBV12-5 CASGFLKNEQFF TGTGCTAGTGGTTTTCTCAAAAATGAGCAGTTCTTC
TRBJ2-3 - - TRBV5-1 CASSSQGLRTDTQYF TGCGCCAGCAGCTCCCAGGGGTTGAGGACAGATACGCAGTATTTT